This T cell receptor beta chain was observed in a study of lymphopenia after photon versus proton radiotherapy. The study, taken as a whole, reports: A bigger post-nadir fall in TCR diversity correlated inversely with survival time in deceased patients. Proton therapy kept repertoires fairly stable, unlike photons, which gained effector/memory cells.

A remark on this clone: Its specificity is not known.

Using immunoSEQ multiplex PCR, the repertoire was profiled, and TCRdb retains in-frame clones only, with some absent. The sample carries over 20,000 clones, over 80% recorded once. The CDR3 loop spans 16 amino acids. Germline V CDR1 and CDR2: MDHEN, SYDVKM. Unmatched junction bases numbered 12, after V lost 3 bases and J lost 8 bases. The TCR was taken from a woman aged 45-65 years with pancreatic cancer. The sequenced sample was peripheral blood, obtained from a patient treated with photon-based radiotherapy. J is TRBJ2-1 and V is TRBV28; 8 bases match TRBD2. CDR3 amino acids: CASSFASGSIPDEQFF. For the CDR3, the DNA is TGTGCCAGCAGTTTTGCCAGCGGGAGTATCCCAGATGAGCAGTTCTTC.